Below are 19 T cell receptor beta chains sequenced from a single sample in a study of T cells in Graves' hyperthyroidism and ophthalmopathy. RNA transcripts provided the source from which TCR beta CDR3 regions were amplified. TCR CDR3 underwent first-round RT-PCR with the HTBI primer set. MiXCR, applied by TCRdb to the multiplex PCR reads, yields one record per CDR3 protein. Among 470,000 or so distinct CDR3 sequences listed, more than 20% were seen once. Sequenced material: blood. The origin of the receptors is a man aged 18 to 30 with Graves' hyperthyroidism.

This rearrangement joins TRBV29-1 to TRBJ1-2; D perhaps matches TRBD1 (5 bases). CDR1 and CDR2 from the germline V gene are SQVTM and ANQGSEA. This CDR3 region has 13 residues. The ends were cut back, 5 bases at V and 4 bases at J, with 14 bases in the middle. The CDR3 coding sequence is TGCAGCGTTCAGATTGGACAAGTCTATGGCTACACCTTC. Protein sequence: CSVQIGQVYGYTF. Full variable domain (outside the CDR3, taken from reference TRBV29-1 and TRBJ1-2): SAVISQKPSRDICQRGTSLTIQCQVDSQVTMMFWYRQQPGQSLTLIATANQGSEATYESGFVIDKFPISRPNLTFSTLTVSNMSPEDSSIYLCSVQIGQVYGYTFGSGTRLTVV.

This clonotype showed up many times. The genes are TRBV28 and TRBJ2-7; D may match TRBD1 or TRBD2 (5 bases each). CDR1 and CDR2 (germline): MDHEN, SYDVKM. The germline V and J ends were trimmed by 10 bases and 7 bases, with 26 bases remaining between them. This CDR3 has 15 residues. The CDR3 DNA reads as TGTGCCACCAGCCCTTCCGGGACGTCGCGTGGGGAGCAGTACTTC. Translated, it gives CATSPSGTSRGEQYF.

The chain combines TRBV6-2 or TRBV6-3 with TRBJ2-7; the match to TRBD2 covers 13 bases. The V and J ends lost 2 bases and 0 bases, in that order; junction bases with no gene match: 7. The CDR3 loop spans 18 amino acids. The germline V gene encodes CDR1 MNHEY and CDR2 SVGEGT. CDR3 bases: TGTGCCAGCAGTTACCGACTAGCGGGAGGACCGAGCTCCTACGAGCAGTACTTC. Amino acid sequence: CASSYRLAGGPSSYEQYF.

This clonotype was seen only a few times. The genes are TRBV30 and TRBJ1-1; a weak D match, TRBD1 (6 bases). CDR3 size: 13 residues. Trimming removed 3 bases at V and 3 bases at J, with 11 bases between. Looked up from germline, CDR1 is GTSNPN and CDR2 is SVGIG (reference sequence). CDR3 protein: CAWRHRDHTEAFF. CDR3 coding DNA: TGTGCCTGGAGGCACAGGGATCACACTGAAGCTTTCTTT.

This clonotype appeared many times. This chain uses TRBV6-1 with TRBJ1-5, with 9 nucleotides matching TRBD1. Trimming cost V 6 bases and J 2 bases; bases outside gene matches: 5. Germline V gene lookup returns CDR1 MNHNS and CDR2 SASEGT. This CDR3 has 15 residues. The CDR3 loop is CASSDRTGGNQPQHF. The CDR3 DNA sequence: TGTGCCAGCAGCGACCGGACAGGGGGCAATCAGCCCCAGCATTTT.

This clonotype was recorded at least ten times. The chain employs TRBV12-3 or TRBV12-4 and TRBJ1-2, with no clear D. The CDR3 spans 13 residues. With 1 base removed from V and 8 bases from J, the gap between germline ends came to 11 bases. Written as DNA, the CDR3 is TGTGCCAGCAGTTTAGGCGCCATAGAGGGCTACACCTTC. Its protein product is CASSLGAIEGYTF.

Ten or more counts support this clonotype. This chain links TRBV29-1 with TRBJ1-1, with D tentatively TRBD1 (6 bases). Germline loops: CDR1 SQVTM, CDR2 ANQGSEA. V lost 5 bases and J 1 base, leaving 17 bases between the germline ends. There are 15 residues in the CDR3. The CDR3 bases are TGCAGCGTTTCTTGGGGGCCAACTAGGAACACTGAAGCTTTCTTT. Translation: CSVSWGPTRNTEAFF. The full variable domain, in which reference TRBV29-1 and TRBJ1-1 provide the parts outside the CDR3, is SAVISQKPSRDICQRGTSLTIQCQVDSQVTMMFWYRQQPGQSLTLIATANQGSEATYESGFVIDKFPISRPNLTFSTLTVSNMSPEDSSIYLCSVSWGPTRNTEAFFGQGTRLTVV.

This clonotype has at least ten counts. The chain recombines TRBV7-9 with TRBJ2-7; perhaps TRBD1 as D (5 bases). The CDR3 is made up of 14 amino acids. Trimming stripped 5 bases from V and 5 bases from J, with 16 bases between. CDR1 SEHNR and CDR2 FQNEAQ come from the germline V gene (reference sequence). CDR3 coding DNA: TGTGCCAGCAGCCCTACCCCGTCAGGGAACGAGCAGTACTTC. Amino acid sequence: CASSPTPSGNEQYF.

At least ten counts were recorded for this clonotype. The CDR3 sequence is CASSLFKDGEAFF. CDR3 coding DNA: TGTGCCAGCAGTTTATTTAAAGATGGTGAAGCTTTCTTT. V is TRBV12-3 or TRBV12-4 and J is TRBJ1-1; D call uncertain. The CDR3 extends over 13 amino acids. V was cut by 2 bases and J by 7 bases, with 11 bases left in between.

The rearrangement uses TRBV7-3 and TRBJ2-7, with 7 bases matching TRBD1. The CDR3 is made up of 15 amino acids. J gave up 1 base and V 5 bases, and 8 bases lay outside the gene matches. Germline V gene data show CDR1 as SGHTA and CDR2 as FQGTGA. The CDR3 spells CASSLDRDRSYEQYF. CDR3 nucleotide sequence: TGTGCCAGCAGCCTAGACAGGGACAGATCCTACGAGCAGTACTTC. The full variable domain, with the rest looked up from reference TRBV7-3 and TRBJ2-7, is GAGVSQTPSNKVTEKGKYVELRCDPISGHTALYWYRQSLGQGPEFLIYFQGTGAADDSGLPNDRFFAVRPEGSVSTLKIQRTERGDSAVYLCASSLDRDRSYEQYFGPGTRLTVT.

This clonotype occurred a few times. This chain connects TRBV9 to TRBJ1-1; D uncertain. CDR1 is SGDLS, CDR2 YYNGEE, per germline. CDR3 length equals 14 residues. V dropped 3 bases and J dropped 2 bases, with 11 bases sitting between them. The DNA of the CDR3 is TGTGCCAGCAGCGGGTCGGCGTTTAACACTGAAGCTTTCTTT. It translates to CASSGSAFNTEAFF.

J is TRBJ2-7 and V is TRBV20-1, with a weak D call TRBD1 (7 bases). CDR3 length: 14 amino acids. CDR1 and CDR2 from the germline V gene are DFQATT and SNEGSKA (reference sequence). V was trimmed by 4 bases and J by 2 bases, leaving 15 bases between them. This CDR3 is CSATGGRGTYEQYF. In DNA, the CDR3 is TGCAGTGCTACCGGGGGCAGGGGGACCTACGAGCAGTACTTC.

The CDR3 sequence: CASTLGRIQETQYF. CDR3 nucleotides: TGTGCCAGCACCCTAGGGCGGATCCAAGAGACCCAGTACTTC. The chain joins TRBV12-3 or TRBV12-4 to TRBJ2-5; D remains unclear. CDR3 length: 14 residues. V dropped 7 bases and J dropped 1 base, with 13 bases sitting between them.

This clonotype appeared many times. The V and J genes are TRBV7-9 and TRBJ2-1, with 12 bases lining up with TRBD2. CDR3 size: 14 residues. Per the germline V gene, CDR1 is SEHNR and CDR2 is FQNEAQ (reference sequence). After removal of 5 bases from V and 10 bases from J, the junction contained 6 bases not matched to a gene. CDR3 residues: CASSEGLAGYEQFF. The CDR3 DNA sequence: TGTGCCAGCAGCGAAGGACTAGCGGGGTACGAGCAGTTCTTC.

This clonotype was observed at least ten times. CDR3 sequence reads: CASSQVHRQETQYF. CDR3 nucleotide sequence: TGCGCCAGCAGCCAAGTACACCGTCAAGAGACCCAGTACTTC. The gene calls are TRBV4-1 and TRBJ2-5; no reliable D call. Germline CDR1 MGHRA, CDR2 YSYEKL. V shed 1 base and J shed 2 bases, with 8 bases lying between them. The CDR3 contains 14 residues.

This clonotype was recorded only once. The chain couples TRBV15 to TRBJ2-3; possibly TRBD2 for D (6 bases). Trimming removed 3 bases at V and 4 bases at J, with 11 bases between. The CDR3 spans 14 residues. Germline CDR1 LNHNV, CDR2 YYDKDF (reference sequence). The CDR3 loop reads CATSRRTTADTQYF. The CDR3 bases are TGTGCCACCAGCAGGCGGACTACCGCAGATACGCAGTATTTT.

Worth noting for this clonotype: The conserved phenylalanine or tryptophan is not found at the CDR3 terminus, so this likely reflects a read error. The chain uses TRBV7-3 and TRBJ1-1; D gene uncertain. V dropped 0 bases and J dropped 1 base, with 3 bases sitting between them. Germline CDR1 SGHTA, CDR2 FQGTGA. This CDR3 contains 13 residues. DNA of the CDR3: TGTGCCAGCAGCTTAACTAGGAACACTGAAGCTTTCTAT. Its translation is CASSLTRNTEAFY.

This clonotype was seen at least ten times. The gene calls are TRBV2 and TRBJ2-2; 9 bases align to TRBD1. The V gene's germline CDR1 is SNHLY and CDR2 FYNNEI. The CDR3 loop spans 16 amino acids. The junction had 4 bases not matched to a gene; V was cut back by 4 bases and J by 1 base. The CDR3 region is CASSALGQGNTGELFF. For the CDR3, the DNA is TGTGCCAGCAGTGCGCTGGGACAGGGGAACACCGGGGAGCTGTTTTTT.

This clonotype appeared a few times. V and J are TRBV19 and TRBJ2-7; maybe TRBD2 (5 bases). The germline V and J ends were trimmed by 6 bases and 2 bases, with 20 bases remaining between them. In germline, CDR1 is LNHDA, CDR2 SQIVND (reference sequence). The CDR3 has 16 amino acids. Here the CDR3 DNA reads TGTGCCAGTAGGAGGACCCCCGGGGTCGGTCCCTACGAGCAGTACTTC. Protein product: CASRRTPGVGPYEQYF.